The next 5 T cell receptor beta chains were all read from a single sample in a study of spatial heterogeneity in lung cancer. TCRdb called the 5' RACE reads again in MiXCR, with one record for every CDR3 protein. This sample has some 900 distinct CDR3 sequences, with 69% found just once. Their cognate antigens are unknown. The time point was: sample taken at primary tumor resection. The study's findings and limits: Tumors with more nonsynonymous mutations had more expanded intratumoral alpha and beta TCRs.

This material consisted of lung tumor tissue, taken at surgery. The receptor source for this set is a male donor with early-stage non-small cell lung cancer.

The chain links TRBV29-1 to TRBJ2-5; D gene uncertain. Germline CDR1 reads SQVTM; CDR2 reads ANQGSEA. Deletions cut 7 bases from V and 0 bases from J, with 12 bases between. The CDR3 runs 13 residues. CDR3 protein: CSAVIPNQETQYF. The CDR3 DNA reads TGCAGCGCCGTAATCCCAAACCAAGAGACCCAGTACTTC.

By sample fraction, this clonotype is medium-sized. The V gene is TRBV12-3 or TRBV12-4, the J gene TRBJ2-2; no clear D. The V end was cut by 7 bases, the J end by 0 bases, with 18 bases between. This CDR3 is 17 amino acids long. The CDR3 DNA sequence: TGTGCCAGCACCTCCATCAGGCAGGTCGCGAACACCGGGGAGCTGTTTTTT. Amino acid sequence: CASTSIRQVANTGELFF.

The chain uses TRBV18 and TRBJ2-1, with TRBD1 identical over 8 bases. The CDR3 is made up of 15 amino acids. Looked up from germline, CDR1 is KGHSH and CDR2 is LQKENI. V lost 3 bases, J lost 7 bases, and 8 bases stayed unmatched. CDR3 protein: CASSPGGQGGNEQFF. CDR3 bases: TGTGCCAGCTCACCGGGAGGACAGGGAGGAAATGAGCAGTTCTTC.

This clonotype qualifies as hyperexpanded. The rearrangement joins TRBV4-3 to TRBJ1-2; D may be TRBD1 (6 bases). Germline assignment: CDR1 LGHNA and CDR2 YSLEER. V lost 2 bases and J 1 base, leaving 8 bases between the germline ends. This CDR3 contains 14 residues. This chain's CDR3 is CASSQIGGNYGYTF. The CDR3, as DNA: TGCGCCAGCAGCCAAATAGGGGGTAACTATGGCTACACCTTC.

CDR3 DNA sequence: TGTGCCGCGGGCAGATATAATGAAAAACTGTTTTTT. Its protein is CAAGRYNEKLFF. The V and J genes are TRBV12-3 or TRBV12-4 and TRBJ1-4; D call uncertain. Trimming stripped 11 bases from V and 4 bases from J, with 11 bases between. This CDR3 has 12 residues.